This TCR beta chain was recovered during a study of blood T cell repertoires in COVID-19. Assay used: immunoSEQ multiplex PCR; TCRdb lists only in-frame clones, some missing. The data contain roughly 150,000 clones, about 87% of them singletons. CDR3 length equals 14 residues. J was trimmed by 7 bases and V by 4 bases; bases with no gene match: 10. Germline-derived CDR1 and CDR2 are SGHRS and YFSETQ. The chain combines TRBV5-1 with TRBJ1-1; 7 bases agree with TRBD1. Sequencing was performed on peripheral blood. This receptor was identified in a woman aged 70-85 years with COVID-19, enrolled during active disease. CDR3 nucleotides: TGCGCCAGCAGCATACAGGGGTCCAACGATGAAGCTTTCTTT. This translates into CASSIQGSNDEAFF.